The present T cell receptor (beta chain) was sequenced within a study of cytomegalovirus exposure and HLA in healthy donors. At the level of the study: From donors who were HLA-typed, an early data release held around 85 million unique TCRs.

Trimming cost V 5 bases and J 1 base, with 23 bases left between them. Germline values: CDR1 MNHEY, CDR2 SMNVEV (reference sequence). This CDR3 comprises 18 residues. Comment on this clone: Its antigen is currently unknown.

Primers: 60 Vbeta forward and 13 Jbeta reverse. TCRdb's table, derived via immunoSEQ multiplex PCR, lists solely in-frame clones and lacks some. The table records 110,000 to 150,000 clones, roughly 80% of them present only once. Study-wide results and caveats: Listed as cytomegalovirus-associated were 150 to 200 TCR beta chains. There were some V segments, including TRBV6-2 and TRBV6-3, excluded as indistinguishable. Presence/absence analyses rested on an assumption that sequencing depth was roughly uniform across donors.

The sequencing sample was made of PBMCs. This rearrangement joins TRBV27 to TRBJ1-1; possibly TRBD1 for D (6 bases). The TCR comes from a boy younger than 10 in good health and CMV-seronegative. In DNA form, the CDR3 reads TGTGCCAGCAGTCCCACTTCATTCGGGACACAAAAGAACACTGAAGCTTTCTTT. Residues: CASSPTSFGTQKNTEAFF.